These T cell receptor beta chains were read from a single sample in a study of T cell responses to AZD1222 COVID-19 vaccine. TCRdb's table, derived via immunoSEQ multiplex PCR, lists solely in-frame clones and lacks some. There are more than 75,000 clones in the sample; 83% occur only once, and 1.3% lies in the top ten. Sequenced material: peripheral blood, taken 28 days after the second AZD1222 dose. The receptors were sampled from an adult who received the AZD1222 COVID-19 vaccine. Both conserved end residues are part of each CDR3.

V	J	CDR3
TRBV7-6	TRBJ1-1	CASSLAGLNTEAFF
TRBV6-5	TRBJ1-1	CASSYTAGTGDRPAFF
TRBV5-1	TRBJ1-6	CASSGSGSSYNSPLHF
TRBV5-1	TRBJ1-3	CASSLAGEDTIYF
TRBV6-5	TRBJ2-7	CASKPTSGRYEQYF
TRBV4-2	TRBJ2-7	CASSQDPGDRNDEQYF
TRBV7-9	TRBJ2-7	CASKPEGTSSYEQYF
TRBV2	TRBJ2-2	CASILTSVGTGELFF
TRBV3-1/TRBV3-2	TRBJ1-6	CASSPKWRAASNSPLHF
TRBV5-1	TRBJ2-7	CASSSGQGKVFYEQYF
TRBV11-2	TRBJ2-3	CASSLRTYTDTQYF
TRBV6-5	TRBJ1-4	CASSYLKGEKLFF
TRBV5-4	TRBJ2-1	CASSLGLAGGGTYNEQFF
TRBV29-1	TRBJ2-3	CSVEIGSTDTQYF
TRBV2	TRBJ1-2	CASSSWGQGASGYTF
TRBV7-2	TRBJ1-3	CASSSTDGNGNTIYF
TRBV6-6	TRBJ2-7	CASSYGASYEQYF
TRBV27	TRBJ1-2	CASRASEDYGYTF
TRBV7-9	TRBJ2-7	CASSYTYEQYF
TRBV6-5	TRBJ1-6	CASSRGNSPLHF
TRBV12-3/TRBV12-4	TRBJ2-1	CASRQGQHNEQFF
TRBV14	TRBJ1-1	CASSWQESTEAFF
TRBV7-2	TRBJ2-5	CASSFGGKQGKTQYF
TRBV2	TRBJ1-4	CASRDDRGINEKLFF
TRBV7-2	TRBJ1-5	CASSLKTGGQPQHF
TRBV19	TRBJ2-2	CASTAWLNTGELFF
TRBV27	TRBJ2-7	CASSWTANPYEQYF
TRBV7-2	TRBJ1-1	CASSFDYTEAFF
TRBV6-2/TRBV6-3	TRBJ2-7	CASSESYEQYF
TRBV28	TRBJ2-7	CASSFRTGGSLEQYF
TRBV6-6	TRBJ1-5	CASRLVSNQPQHF
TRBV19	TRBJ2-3	CASSARQALTDTQYF
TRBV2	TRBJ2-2	CASSESPNTGELFF
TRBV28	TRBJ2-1	CASSPPVLGGEQFF
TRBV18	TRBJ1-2	CASSPPGGSNYGYTF
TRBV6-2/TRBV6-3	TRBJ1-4	CASSPQGGRKLFF
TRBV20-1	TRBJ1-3	CSASSGLQTSGNTIYF
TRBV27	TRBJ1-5	CASKLRTGRGNQPQHF
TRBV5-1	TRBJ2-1	CASSLGLAYNEQFF
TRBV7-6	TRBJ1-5	CASSQGASNQPQHF
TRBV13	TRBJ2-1	CASTGSDKSSYNEQFF
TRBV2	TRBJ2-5	CASSEASNQETQYF